Below are 16 T cell receptor beta chains sequenced from a single sample in a study of regulatory T cells in long-lasting Graves disease. To make TCR beta libraries, researchers used iRepertoire HTBI primers and Arm-PCR of CDR3 regions. TCRdb used MiXCR to reprocess the multiplex PCR reads, holding one entry per CDR3 protein. The table has 450,000 or so distinct CDR3 sequences, less than 25% seen once. Time point noted: persistent/refractory GD, antithyroid drugs over 5 years with positive TRAb. PBMC-derived RNA was used for the TCR library. The input for sequencing was peripheral blood mononuclear cells (PBMCs), taken when the disease was refractory, from a patient treated with antithyroid drugs. All receptors derive from a female donor with Graves disease.

This clonotype was seen only a few times. The chain carries TRBV7-2 and TRBJ1-2, with TRBD1 matching over 9 bases. The germline V gene has CDR1 SGHTA and CDR2 FQGNSA. V trimming: 4 bases; J trimming: 1 base; junction bases outside the gene matches: 7. The CDR3 contains 16 residues. The DNA for the CDR3 is TGTGCCAGCAGCTCCTCGGACAGGGGAAATAACTATGGCTACACCTTC. This codes for CASSSSDRGNNYGYTF.

This clonotype was observed many times. This chain uses TRBV6-1 with TRBJ2-2, with D perhaps TRBD1 (5 bases). The V end was cut by 4 bases, the J end by 1 base, with 7 bases between. This CDR3 region has 14 residues. Germline V gene sequence: CDR1 MNHNS, CDR2 SASEGT. DNA for the CDR3: TGTGCCAGCAGTGCACAGGTGAACACCGGGGAGCTGTTTTTT. It specifies CASSAQVNTGELFF.

The rearrangement joins TRBV5-5 to TRBJ2-7; weak D call: TRBD1 (5 bases). Trimming took 2 bases from V and 2 from J, leaving 26 bases between them. Germline CDR1 is SGHKS and CDR2 is YYEKEE (reference sequence). The CDR3 totals 19 residues. CDR3 in DNA: TGTGCCAGCAGCTTTTTTAGGTTCCAGGGCATTACACCCACCTACGAGCAGTACTTC. Amino acid sequence: CASSFFRFQGITPTYEQYF. Full variable domain (remainder filled in from reference TRBV5-5 and TRBJ2-7): DAGVTQSPTHLIKTRGQQVTLRCSPISGHKSVSWYQQVLGQGPQFIFQYYEKEERGRGNFPDRFSARQFPNYSSELNVNALLLGDSALYLCASSFFRFQGITPTYEQYFGPGTRLTVT.

This clonotype turned up a few times. Here the CDR3 reads CASSPNRRTYEQYF. Here the CDR3 DNA reads TGTGCCAGCAGCCCGAACCGGCGGACCTACGAGCAGTACTTC. The rearrangement links TRBV11-3 to TRBJ2-7; D ambiguous. Deletions cut 5 bases from V and 2 bases from J, with 13 bases between. Per germline, CDR1 SGHNT and CDR2 YENEEA. CDR3 length equals 14 residues. Full variable domain (rest looked up from reference TRBV11-3 and TRBJ2-7): EAGVVQSPRYKIIEKKQPVAFWCNPISGHNTLYWYLQNLGQGPELLIRYENEEAVDDSQLPKDRFSAERLKGVDSTLKIQPAELGDSAVYLCASSPNRRTYEQYFGPGTRLTVT.

The gene calls are TRBV10-3 and TRBJ2-5; D is perhaps TRBD1 (6 bases). The CDR3 has 16 residues. The germline CDR1 and CDR2 sequences are ENHRY and SYGVKD. V was clipped by 3 bases and J by 5 bases, with 19 bases between them. The CDR3 sequence: CAISDYDFKRGETQYF. The CDR3 bases are TGTGCCATCAGTGACTACGACTTCAAGAGGGGGGAGACCCAGTACTTC.

This clonotype was seen ten or more times. The rearrangement joins TRBV27 to TRBJ2-7, with 10 bases matching TRBD2. The trim removed 3 bases at V and 2 bases at J, leaving 7 bases unmatched. Germline V gene data show CDR1 as MNHEY and CDR2 as SMNVEV (reference sequence). The CDR3 covers 16 residues. This chain's CDR3 is CASSLVLAGETYEQYF. For the CDR3, the DNA is TGTGCCAGCAGTTTGGTGCTAGCGGGAGAGACCTACGAGCAGTACTTC.

This clonotype was seen a few times. The gene calls are TRBV7-3 and TRBJ2-1, with D maybe TRBD2 (6 bases). Trimming pared 7 bases from V and 3 bases from J, leaving 19 bases between. The CDR3 loop spans 16 amino acids. CDR1 SGHTA and CDR2 FQGTGA come from the germline V gene. CDR3 protein: CASIPNRDSNYNEQFF. The CDR3 DNA reads as TGTGCCAGCATTCCAAACCGGGACTCCAACTACAATGAGCAGTTCTTC.

This clonotype was observed many times. The chain carries TRBV7-3 and TRBJ1-4; the D gene is possibly TRBD1 (5 bases). Trimming took off 5 bases at V and 9 bases at J, with 13 bases between the two ends. Germline CDR1 SGHTA, CDR2 FQGTGA. CDR3 length equals 13 residues. CDR3 sequence (DNA): TGTGCCAGCAGCCCGGGCGCAGGGCAAAAACTGTTTTTT. Amino acids: CASSPGAGQKLFF.

The table lists this clonotype with many counts. J is TRBJ1-1 and V is TRBV12-3 or TRBV12-4, with D perhaps matching TRBD1 (6 bases). The CDR3 spans 13 residues. The V gene lost 6 bases and the J gene lost 5 bases, with 13 bases spanning the gap. CDR3 protein: CASRGYRETEAFF. The CDR3 bases are TGTGCCAGCAGGGGTTACAGGGAAACTGAAGCTTTCTTT.

CDR3 DNA: TGCAGTGCTAGAGATGGAAATCGGGGTGGAGAGACCCAGTACTTC. Its protein product is CSARDGNRGGETQYF. The chain recombines TRBV20-1 with TRBJ2-5; D may be TRBD2 (5 bases). The CDR3 is 15 amino acids. Germline values: CDR1 DFQATT, CDR2 SNEGSKA (reference sequence). The V and J ends lost 0 bases and 4 bases respectively, with 15 bases between them.

This clonotype showed up just once. A single base separates this from a much larger clone, so it may be a read error. V usage is TRBV12-3 or TRBV12-4 and J usage is TRBJ1-4; tentatively, D is TRBD1 (6 bases). The CDR3 has 15 residues. CDR3 sequence reads: CVGSSQQGYGEKLFF. The CDR3 nucleotides are TGTGTCGGCAGTTCTCAACAGGGATATGGAGAAAAACTGTTTTTT.

The rearrangement links TRBV7-2 to TRBJ1-4; 8 bases are shared with TRBD1. Germline V lookup: CDR1 SGHTA, CDR2 FQGNSA. CDR3 size: 15 residues. V trimming: 5 bases; J trimming: 7 bases; junction bases outside the gene matches: 9. CDR3 nucleotide sequence: TGTGCCAGCAGCGCTCGGACAGGGTTTAGTGAAAAACTGTTTTTT. Translated, it gives CASSARTGFSEKLFF.

The table lists this clonotype with a few counts. This chain uses TRBV20-1 with TRBJ1-2; D might be TRBD1 (6 bases). V was pared by 3 bases and J by 5 bases, with 16 bases between. CDR3 length: 14 amino acids. Germline V gives CDR1 DFQATT, CDR2 SNEGSKA (reference sequence). In DNA form, the CDR3 reads TGCAGTGCTAGTGAACAGGGTAATTTTTATGGCTACACCTTC. Translated: CSASEQGNFYGYTF.

The V and J genes are TRBV7-6 and TRBJ2-7; a weak D match, TRBD1 (7 bases). The CDR3 has 16 residues. CDR1 and CDR2 from the germline V gene are SGHVS and FNYEAQ. V was shortened by 4 bases and J by 2 bases, with 18 bases between the two germline ends. CDR3 protein: CASSSGNWRGPYEQYF. The DNA of the CDR3 is TGTGCCAGCAGCTCGGGTAATTGGAGGGGGCCCTACGAGCAGTACTTC.

The chain joins TRBV28 to TRBJ2-7; D might be TRBD2 (6 bases). The CDR3 is made up of 16 amino acids. With 2 bases removed from V and 6 bases from J, the gap between germline ends came to 20 bases. Looked up from germline, CDR1 is MDHEN and CDR2 is SYDVKM. CDR3 sequence reads: CASSLHAGPLGGEQYF. The CDR3 bases are TGTGCCAGCAGTTTACACGCGGGACCCCTGGGGGGCGAGCAGTACTTC.

This clonotype was observed once. The V and J genes are TRBV24-1 and TRBJ2-5; D tentatively fits TRBD1 or TRBD2 (5 bases each). The CDR3 has 15 amino acids. Germline V gene lookup returns CDR1 KGHDR and CDR2 SFDVKD. The V gene lost 4 bases and the J gene lost 4 bases, with 15 bases spanning the gap. CDR3 DNA: TGTGCCACCAGTGACCCGGGACCCGCGCGAGAGACCCAGTACTTC. Its translation is CATSDPGPARETQYF.